Listed below are T cell receptor beta chains from one sample, sequenced in a study of siplizumab effects on memory and regulatory T cells. This table comes from immunoSEQ multiplex PCR, and its TCRdb copy is limited to in-frame clones, with some not included. The sample shows 92,000 or so clones, more than 80% of them seen only once. What was sequenced was CD4+ T cells sorted from blood. The receptors here all came from a human donor in good health. Both conserved end residues are part of each CDR3. D genes are given only for firm matches.

j_gene: TRBJ1-6; d_gene: NA; len: 15; v_gene: TRBV6-1; CDR3nt: TGTGCCAGCAGGAACCGGGACGCCGGAGATTCACCCCTCCACTTT; CDR3aa: CASRNRDAGDSPLHF
j_gene: TRBJ2-2; d_gene: NA; len: 14; v_gene: TRBV7-7; CDR3nt: TGTGCTAGCAGCTTGTATCCGAGTACCGGGGAGCTGTTTTTT; CDR3aa: CASSLYPSTGELFF
j_gene: TRBJ2-1; d_gene: TRBD1; len: 14; v_gene: TRBV7-3; CDR3nt: TGTGCCAGCAGCTCACCCACAGGGGGCGGTGAGCAGTTCTTC; CDR3aa: CASSSPTGGGEQFF
j_gene: TRBJ2-7; d_gene: NA; len: 13; v_gene: TRBV19; CDR3nt: TGTGCCAGTCGACAGCCGGGCGGGGATGAGCAGTACTTC; CDR3aa: CASRQPGGDEQYF
j_gene: TRBJ2-3; d_gene: TRBD2; len: 16; v_gene: TRBV19; CDR3nt: TGTGCCAGTAGTCCGGACGGGAGCGGGAGGGCCTATACGCAGTATTTT; CDR3aa: CASSPDGSGRAYTQYF
j_gene: TRBJ1-1; d_gene: NA; len: 15; v_gene: TRBV18; CDR3nt: TGTGCCAGCCAAGGACAGTTGGTCTTGAACACTGAAGCTTTCTTT; CDR3aa: CASQGQLVLNTEAFF
j_gene: TRBJ2-2; d_gene: TRBD2; len: 15; v_gene: TRBV19; CDR3nt: TGTGCCAGTAGTTTACTAGCGGGATGGACCGGGGAGCTGTTTTTT; CDR3aa: CASSLLAGWTGELFF
j_gene: TRBJ2-7; d_gene: TRBD1; len: 16; v_gene: TRBV28; CDR3nt: TGTGCCAGCACCCTACCCGGGACAGGGGGTGGATACGAGCAGTACTTC; CDR3aa: CASTLPGTGGGYEQYF
j_gene: TRBJ2-1; d_gene: NA; len: 14; v_gene: TRBV19; CDR3nt: TGTGCCAGTAGTCTTTCCGACGGGGGCGATGAGCAGTTCTTC; CDR3aa: CASSLSDGGDEQFF
j_gene: TRBJ1-5; d_gene: NA; len: 13; v_gene: TRBV6-1; CDR3nt: TGTGCCAGCAGTCAGAATAGCAATCAGCCCCAGCATTTT; CDR3aa: CASSQNSNQPQHF
j_gene: TRBJ2-4; d_gene: TRBD1; len: 15; v_gene: TRBV19; CDR3nt: TGTGCCAGTAGCTCGGTAGGGGACAGGGGTAACATTCAGTACTTC; CDR3aa: CASSSVGDRGNIQYF
j_gene: TRBJ1-4; d_gene: NA; len: 14; v_gene: TRBV2; CDR3nt: TGTGCCAGCGGGCGGACAGAGATTAATGAAAAACTGTTTTTT; CDR3aa: CASGRTEINEKLFF
j_gene: TRBJ1-1; d_gene: NA; len: 13; v_gene: TRBV4-1; CDR3nt: TGCGCCAGCAGCCAACTGCAGGGGTCTGAAGCTTTCTTT; CDR3aa: CASSQLQGSEAFF
j_gene: TRBJ1-3; d_gene: NA; len: 20; v_gene: TRBV27; CDR3nt: TGTGCCAGCAGTTCCCGGGGGGGCAGGGGCTTAAAGGTTTCTGGAAACACCATATATTTT; CDR3aa: CASSSRGGRGLKVSGNTIYF
j_gene: TRBJ2-1; d_gene: TRBD2; len: 15; v_gene: TRBV9; CDR3nt: TGTGCCAGCAGCGTCGGGACTAGCGGGAAGAATGAGCAGTTCTTC; CDR3aa: CASSVGTSGKNEQFF